The clone carrying this T cell receptor beta chain was seen more than once but under ten times. The antigen is undetermined. Amplified TCR beta CDR3 regions derived from RNA transcripts. First-round RT-PCR of the TCR CDR3 relied on the HTBI primer set. TCRdb re-analysed the multiplex PCR reads in MiXCR, keeping a single row per CDR3 protein. The data contain about 560,000 distinct CDR3 sequences, 12% to 15% of them singletons. This sample is drawn from a study of T cells in Graves' hyperthyroidism and ophthalmopathy. Study in general: Blood from the periphery was taken at initial diagnosis, before any treatment.

Study-wide results and caveats: The model foresaw ophthalmopathy a median 6.5 months prior to onset.

Patients having uncontrolled infection, another autoimmune disease, pregnancy or lactation were not included. Diagnoses were made from clinical symptoms, serum measures (thyroxine and TRAb), thyroid ultrasound and orbital computed tomography. In germline, CDR1 is LNHDA, CDR2 SQIVND (reference sequence). V lost 2 bases and J lost 4, with 18 bases in between. This CDR3 comprises 17 residues. The chain links TRBV19 to TRBJ1-5; tentatively, D is TRBD1 (5 bases). The clonotype originates from a middle-aged woman with Graves' hyperthyroidism. What was sequenced was blood. CDR3 loop: CASSIIRGTSLNQPQHF. Written as DNA, the CDR3 is TGTGCCAGTAGTATAATCCGCGGGACTTCCCTAAATCAGCCCCAGCATTTT.